Shown below are 15 T cell receptor beta chains from a single sample sequenced in a study of low-dose radiotherapy and immunotherapy resistance in tumors (dated by TCRdb to between 2021 and 2024). Sequencing relied on an Illumina HiSeq 2500. First-strand cDNA was synthesized with Superscript III and a set of TRAV- and TRBV-specific primers, covering both TCRalpha and TCRbeta chains. TCRs were amplified with Phusion for approximately 21 PCR cycles, with a constant-region primer paired with the adapter attached to the V primers. Using fastp at Q25 and MiXCR, TCRdb reprocessed the public reads and kept productive beta chains. Rows are unified per CDR3 protein, each entry keeping the most common DNA and genes. The sample table records about 97,000 distinct CDR3 sequences; less than 25% of these occur just once. The ten largest clones capture about 4% of the sample. The sample's time point, from its label and the paper: after trial treatment. The meaning of the sample's treatment or condition label: LDRT plus nivolumab, ipilimumab, low-dose cyclophosphamide and aspirin (RACIN trial).

The material was PBMCs, obtained after low-dose radiotherapy plus immunotherapy. Receptors originate from a male donor with prostate cancer.

This clonotype has at least ten counts. The chain is built from TRBV4-2 and TRBJ2-5; possible D gene TRBD2, 6 bases. This CDR3 is built from 15 residues. Germline lookup yields CDR1 LGHNA and CDR2 YNFKEQ. V dropped 0 bases and J dropped 2 bases, with 10 bases sitting between them. CDR3 sequence: CASSQDGGAQETQYF. The CDR3 DNA reads as TGTGCCAGCAGCCAAGACGGCGGGGCACAAGAGACCCAGTACTTC.

The V gene is TRBV12-3 or TRBV12-4, the J gene TRBJ1-1; D call uncertain. V was pared by 8 bases and J by 4 bases, with 8 bases between. The CDR3 spans 11 residues. The CDR3 reads CASPIGTEAFF. In DNA form, the CDR3 reads TGTGCCAGCCCAATCGGCACTGAAGCTTTCTTT.

The gene calls are TRBV5-6 and TRBJ2-1; TRBD2 agrees at 14 bases. V lost 5 bases, J lost 8 bases, and 6 bases stayed unmatched. The CDR3 is 15 residues long. Germline CDR1 is SGHDT and CDR2 is YYEEEE. The DNA of the CDR3 is TGTGCCAGCAGGAAGACTAGCGGGAGGGAGGATGAGCAGTTCTTC. Amino acids: CASRKTSGREDEQFF.

This clonotype was observed once. The J gene is TRBJ2-5, the V gene TRBV7-8, with 7 positions matching TRBD2. V was pared by 1 base and J by 2 bases, with 16 bases of the junction left unmatched. Germline V gene lookup returns CDR1 SGHVS and CDR2 FQNEAQ. CDR3 length: 19 residues. The CDR3 DNA is TGTGCCAGCAGCTTAGTCTTGGTCTTAGGGGCTAGCGGACAAGAGACCCAGTACTTC. Protein sequence: CASSLVLVLGASGQETQYF.

This clonotype appeared many times. The chain couples TRBV29-1 to TRBJ1-4, with a weak D call TRBD1 (6 bases). Trimming took 8 bases from V and 16 from J, leaving 26 bases between them. Germline V gene lookup returns CDR1 SQVTM and CDR2 ANQGSEA. This CDR3 region has 13 residues. CDR3 sequence reads: CSRPYPGGAMGFF. Written as DNA, the CDR3 is TGCAGCCGCCCCTACCCCGGGGGGGCTATGGGGTTTTTT.

This clonotype has more than one count but fewer than ten. The chain has TRBV5-1 and TRBJ2-1; 7 positions match TRBD2. The CDR3 contains 16 residues. V shed 2 bases and J 6 bases; nucleotides not matched to a gene: 11. Germline-derived CDR1 and CDR2 are SGHRS and YFSETQ. CDR3 coding DNA: TGCGCCAGCAGCTTAATCCGGGGGGAGGTCGGCAATGAGCAGTTCTTC. Translated: CASSLIRGEVGNEQFF.

This clonotype was observed many times. The V call is TRBV13, the J call TRBJ2-3; 10 bases agree with TRBD2. CDR1 and CDR2 from the germline V gene are PRHDT and FYEKMQ (reference sequence). Trimming at V came to 1 base and at J to 2 bases, leaving 3 bases not matched to a gene. The CDR3 is made up of 16 amino acids. The CDR3 loop is CASSLERGGPTDTQYF. CDR3 nucleotide sequence: TGTGCCAGCAGCTTAGAGCGGGGGGGCCCCACAGATACGCAGTATTTT.

The V and J genes are TRBV29-1 and TRBJ2-5; 9 positions agree with TRBD1. Germline V CDR1 and CDR2: SQVTM, ANQGSEA. The CDR3 length is 15 residues. J gave up 5 bases and V 6 bases, and 13 bases lay outside the gene matches. The CDR3, as DNA: TGCAGCGTGGACAGCCCGAGGACAGGGGTGGAGACCCAGTACTTC. Its protein product is CSVDSPRTGVETQYF.

There are many counts of this clonotype. This chain connects TRBV20-1 to TRBJ2-5; D remains unclear. V shed 3 bases and J shed 7 bases, with 18 bases lying between them. Germline V gene data show CDR1 as DFQATT and CDR2 as SNEGSKA (reference sequence). The CDR3 contains 14 residues. CDR3 sequence: CSARAPRLVGTQYF. For the CDR3, the DNA is TGCAGTGCTAGGGCCCCGAGGTTGGTTGGGACCCAGTACTTC.

As to this clonotype: This may stem from a read error, because a much larger clone lies one nucleotide away. CDR3 protein: CASSLDSYNEQFF. CDR3 bases: TGTGCCAGCAGCTTAGACTCCTACAATGAGCAGTTCTTC. The rearrangement uses TRBV7-3 and TRBJ2-1; no reliable D call. Germline V CDR1 and CDR2: SGHTA, FQGTGA. The CDR3 length is 13 residues. The ends were cut back, 2 bases at V and 0 bases at J, with 2 bases in the middle.

This clonotype was seen ten or more times. This rearrangement joins TRBV6-2 or TRBV6-3 to TRBJ2-2, with 7 nucleotides matching TRBD1. There are 15 residues in the CDR3. J lost 5 bases, V lost 6 bases, and 9 bases had no gene match. Germline-derived CDR1 and CDR2 are MNHEY and SVGEGT. The CDR3, as DNA: TGTGCCAGCAGAGTCAACAGGGGTGGGACCGGGGAGCTGTTTTTT. Translation gives CASRVNRGGTGELFF.

At least ten counts were recorded for this clonotype. The junction departs from germline at one end; a sequencing error may be responsible. The V gene is TRBV5-1, the J gene TRBJ2-3; perhaps D is TRBD1 or TRBD2 (5 bases each). The CDR3 consists of 17 residues. From germline, CDR1 is SGHRS and CDR2 YFSETQ. This CDR3 reads CASSHVSGRRDTDTQYF. The CDR3 coding sequence is TGTGCCAGCAGCCACGTGTCGGGGCGAAGGGACACAGATACGCAGTATTTT.

The table lists this clonotype with many counts. This chain connects TRBV20-1 to TRBJ2-7, with a weak D call TRBD2 (5 bases). This CDR3 is 17 amino acids long. Germline CDR1 DFQATT, CDR2 SNEGSKA (reference sequence). The germline V and J ends were trimmed by 7 bases and 0 bases, with 25 bases remaining between them. CDR3 in amino acids: CSVGRETVRASSYEQYF. In nucleotides, the CDR3 is TGCAGTGTAGGTAGGGAGACGGTGCGGGCGAGCTCCTACGAGCAGTACTTC.

This chain links TRBV6-5 with TRBJ2-5; D might be TRBD2 (7 bases). Deletions cut 0 bases from V and 4 bases from J, with 21 bases between. Germline-derived CDR1 and CDR2 are MNHEY and SVGAGI. This CDR3 has 18 amino acids. The CDR3 coding sequence is TGTGCCAGCAGTTACTCGAGGTGGGGGGGGGCCGACCTAGAGACCCAGTACTTC. This translates into CASSYSRWGGADLETQYF.

This clonotype was counted at least ten times. The chain recombines TRBV10-2 with TRBJ1-2; D is possibly TRBD1 (5 bases). Germline V lookup: CDR1 WSHSY, CDR2 SAAADI. The CDR3 runs to 16 residues. V dropped 2 bases and J dropped 2 bases, with 15 bases sitting between them. CDR3 region: CASSEERDRKNYGYTF. As DNA, the CDR3 is TGCGCCAGCAGTGAGGAGAGGGACCGGAAGAACTATGGCTACACCTTC.